This T cell receptor beta chain was captured in a study of early T cells in non-severe SARS-CoV-2 infection (dated by TCRdb to about 2021). For the wider study: Because TCR sequencing relied on bulk RNA taken from unsorted whole blood, pairing of alpha and beta chains was not possible. Overall study results and their limits: VDJdb matching was skewed toward anti-spike CD8 responses and likely underestimated virus-specific expansions by missing private and CD4 specificities.

Library prep was done by 5' RACE. Sequencing was performed on a NextSeq 500. In the TCR library protocol, unique molecular identifiers were attached to individual cDNA molecules to correct for PCR bias and sequencing error. Sequencing covered both TCR alpha and beta chains, and within each sample the abundances of alpha and beta sequences were tightly co-correlated. The paper's data handling went like this. V gene, J gene and CDR3 annotation of TCR sequences was performed with Decombinator V4. Expanded TCRs were defined as changing significantly between any two time points under a Poisson model with p below 0.0001. TCR abundances were normalised to the total number of TCRs sequenced per sample and expressed as counts per million. TRAV1-2 paired with TRAJ12, TRAJ20 or TRAJ33 defined MAIT TCRs, while TRAV10 paired with TRAJ18 defined iNKT TCRs. VDJdb, accessed 1 November 2021, was searched for CMV, EBV and SARS-CoV-2 annotated TCRs, with TCRs annotated for multiple antigens excluded. TCRdb handled the public reads itself, with Q25 trimming in fastp and clone calling in MiXCR, and kept productive beta chains. Every distinct CDR3 protein forms one entry, paired with its most common genes and DNA. TCRdb's processing, not the study's, gives the V and J calls here. This sample holds about 82,000 distinct CDR3 sequences; 13% were observed only once. 6% of the sample is taken by the ten largest.

Via the germline V gene, CDR1 is MNHNS and CDR2 SASEGT. The CDR3, cysteine through phenylalanine, is 12 amino acids long. Solely the CDR3 DNA is kept, with 36 bases framed from the first base. Relative to germline, V is missing 8 bases and J is missing 9 bases, with 5 bases of the junction outside any gene match. Only a few counts were recorded for this clonotype. It has no known antigen specificity. Base qualities are not at hand, and no much larger clone is one base apart. This was a case-control study nested in a cohort of healthcare workers in London, UK, who had nasopharyngeal swab PCR tests and blood samples taken every week. Between 23 and 31 March 2020, the week of the UK lockdown, healthcare workers were enrolled and then followed up weekly for as long as 16 weeks.

Input material: whole blood. This receptor chain uses TRBV6-1 and TRBJ2-1, with 9 bases aligning to TRBD2. The sequence was collected from an adult who was a healthcare worker with PCR-confirmed SARS-CoV-2 infection or an uninfected control (not recorded which). The bases read TGTGCCAGCTGCGGACTAGCGAGTGAGCAGTTCTTC. The translation is CASCGLASEQFF.